The 32 T cell receptor beta chains below all came from one sample that was sequenced in a study of blood T cells in healthy people across ages. A second 7 to 11 cycle PCR used barcoded and J-beta primers. MiXCR was run by TCRdb on the 5' RACE reads, yielding one entry per CDR3 protein. The sample lists 980,000 or so distinct CDR3 sequences, about 44% occurring once. The sample consisted of blood. These receptor sequences come from a man aged 25 to 40 in good health.

This chain links TRBV20-1 with TRBJ2-5; D could derive from TRBD1 or TRBD2 (6 bases each). The DNA end is a closer match to TRBJ2-7, so the J assignment may be wrong. The germline V gene encodes CDR1 DFQATT and CDR2 SNEGSKA (reference sequence). This CDR3 has 14 amino acids. Here the CDR3 DNA reads TGCAGTGCAAAATGGGGGGCCAGCTCTTACGAGCAGTACTTC. It is translated as CSAKWGASSYEQYF.

The sample holds one count of this clonotype. The chain recombines TRBV29-1 with TRBJ2-5; weak D call: TRBD1 (6 bases). Germline V gives CDR1 SQVTM, CDR2 ANQGSEA. The CDR3 sequence is 12 residues long. V was clipped by 8 bases and J by 4 bases, with 14 bases between them. Here the CDR3 DNA reads TGCAGCATCCAAAGAGGGGGAGAGACCCAGTACTTC. This codes for CSIQRGGETQYF.

V usage is TRBV29-1 and J usage is TRBJ1-1; tentatively, D is TRBD1 (6 bases). The germline V gene encodes CDR1 SQVTM and CDR2 ANQGSEA. The CDR3 spans 16 residues. V lost 1 base, J lost 0 bases, and 15 bases lay in between. CDR3 sequence reads: CSVEGPVGQLNTEAFF. The CDR3 coding sequence is TGCAGCGTTGAAGGGCCTGTAGGACAGTTGAACACTGAAGCTTTCTTT.

The chain is built from TRBV28 and TRBJ2-5; no clear D gene. Germline loops: CDR1 MDHEN, CDR2 SYDVKM. The ends were cut back, 2 bases at V and 3 bases at J, with 7 bases in the middle. This CDR3 region has 13 residues. CDR3 nucleotides: TGTGCCAGCAGTTTAACTGTTGAAGAGACCCAGTACTTC. Translating gives CASSLTVEETQYF.

This clonotype was seen more than once but under ten times. The chain employs TRBV28 and TRBJ2-3; TRBD1 agrees at 12 bases. Germline V gene sequence: CDR1 MDHEN, CDR2 SYDVKM. This CDR3 spans 15 amino acids. V lost 6 bases, J lost 4 bases, and 5 bases stayed unmatched. The DNA for the CDR3 is TGTGCCAGCAGCGGCCGGGACAGGGGGCCAGATACGCAGTATTTT. Translated: CASSGRDRGPDTQYF. Complete variable domain (other parts from reference TRBV28 and TRBJ2-3): DVKVTQSSRYLVKRTGEKVFLECVQDMDHENMFWYRQDPGLGLRLIYFSYDVKMKEKGDIPEGYSVSREKKERFSLILESASTNQTSMYLCASSGRDRGPDTQYFGPGTRLTVL.

This clonotype was observed a few times. This CDR3 reads CASSQVTGKALHF. The CDR3 DNA reads as TGCGCCAGCAGCCAAGTAACAGGGAAGGCCCTCCACTTT. The J gene is TRBJ1-6, the V gene TRBV4-3; D may be TRBD1 (6 bases). CDR1 LGHNA and CDR2 YSLEER come from the germline V gene. The CDR3 contains 13 residues. V was pared by 1 base and J by 14 bases, with 12 bases between.

This chain uses TRBV7-2 with TRBJ2-1; D remains unclear. V lost 3 bases to trimming and J lost 3 bases, with 3 bases between them. The CDR3 runs to 12 residues. The V gene's germline CDR1 is SGHTA and CDR2 FQGNSA. Here the CDR3 DNA reads TGTGCCAGCAGCTTTTACTACAATGAGCAGTTCTTC. Amino acid sequence: CASSFYYNEQFF.

The chain joins TRBV6-2 or TRBV6-3 to TRBJ2-1; 13 nucleotides match TRBD2. The CDR3 covers 16 residues. The germline V gene encodes CDR1 MNHEY and CDR2 SVGEGT. V trimming: 6 bases; J trimming: 7 bases; junction bases outside the gene matches: 9. The CDR3 DNA sequence: TGTGCCAGCAGGCCTACCGGGACTAGCGGGGAAAATGAGCAGTTCTTC. Its protein is CASRPTGTSGENEQFF.

The J gene is TRBJ2-1, the V gene TRBV9; 7 bases align to TRBD2. The CDR3 has 15 residues. The germline CDR1 and CDR2 sequences are SGDLS and YYNGEE. The junction had 3 bases not matched to a gene; V was cut back by 3 bases and J by 0 bases. CDR3 nucleotide sequence: TGTGCCAGCAGCGATAGGGAGGGCTCCTACAATGAGCAGTTCTTC. Amino acid sequence: CASSDREGSYNEQFF.

This clonotype was seen a handful of times. The chain has TRBV28 and TRBJ2-4; 11 bases are a match to TRBD2. The J call may be mistaken, given a closer DNA end match to TRBJ2-7. The CDR3 is made up of 17 amino acids. Germline CDR1 is MDHEN and CDR2 is SYDVKM. In DNA, the CDR3 is TGTGCCAGCAGTGACCAACGGACTAGCGGGCCATTCTACGAGCAGTACTTC. This translates into CASSDQRTSGPFYEQYF.

The rearrangement uses TRBV27 and TRBJ2-5, with D maybe TRBD2 (5 bases). This CDR3 has 15 amino acids. Germline CDR1 is MNHEY and CDR2 is SMNVEV (reference sequence). The germline V and J ends were trimmed by 5 bases and 4 bases, with 17 bases remaining between them. CDR3 coding DNA: TGTGCCAGCAGTCCCACGGGCAGAGGGTCAGAGACCCAGTACTTC. It codes for CASSPTGRGSETQYF.

This clonotype was detected a few times. The rearrangement links TRBV5-1 to TRBJ1-2; D unresolved. The CDR3 has 13 residues. The germline V gene encodes CDR1 SGHRS and CDR2 YFSETQ. V lost 3 bases and J 0 bases, leaving 6 bases between the germline ends. The DNA for the CDR3 is TGCGCCAGCAGCTGGGGAGCTAACTATGGCTACACCTTC. Translation: CASSWGANYGYTF.

This clonotype was detected only a few times. DNA of the CDR3: TGTGCCAGCAGCGCAAGGACAGGGGAGGTTGAGTACTTC. Its translation: CASSARTGEVEYF. This sequence joins TRBV7-9 and TRBJ2-5; 9 positions agree with TRBD1. The CDR3 sequence is 13 residues long. V gave up 5 bases and J gave up 12 bases; unmatched junction bases: 10. CDR1 is SEHNR and CDR2 is FQNEAQ in the germline V gene (reference sequence).

This clonotype showed up just a few times. V usage is TRBV6-6 and J usage is TRBJ2-1; 7 nucleotides agree with TRBD1. From germline, CDR1 is MNHNY and CDR2 SVGAGI (reference sequence). Unmatched junction bases numbered 10, after V lost 5 bases and J lost 3 bases. This CDR3 contains 16 residues. CDR3 sequence reads: CASSPADRVNYNEQFF. The CDR3 DNA reads as TGTGCCAGCAGTCCCGCTGACAGGGTAAACTACAATGAGCAGTTCTTC.

This clonotype was detected once. V usage is TRBV5-6 and J usage is TRBJ1-6, with D perhaps TRBD1 (6 bases). CDR3 length equals 15 residues. V was pared by 3 bases and J by 6 bases, with 13 bases between. Germline V lookup: CDR1 SGHDT, CDR2 YYEEEE. The CDR3 DNA follows: TGTGCCAGCAGCTGGCAGGGGTCAGGTAATTCACCCCTCCACTTT. The encoded protein is CASSWQGSGNSPLHF.

In this sample, this clonotype turned up a few times. V gene TRBV12-3 or TRBV12-4 combines with J gene TRBJ2-4; the D gene is possibly TRBD2 (6 bases). The CDR3 length is 15 residues. The V and J ends lost 2 bases and 13 bases respectively, with 21 bases between them. CDR3 DNA sequence: TGTGCCAGCAGTTTACTTTCGGGGGTGGCCTGGGAGCAGTACTTC. Protein sequence: CASSLLSGVAWEQYF.

A few counts support this clonotype. The chain joins TRBV7-9 to TRBJ2-7; possible D gene TRBD1, 6 bases. Trimming removed 1 base from V and 6 bases from J, with 13 bases in between. CDR1 and CDR2 (germline): SEHNR, FQNEAQ (reference sequence). This CDR3 is built from 14 residues. The CDR3 DNA follows: TGTGCCAGCAGCTTAGTCATACAGGGTGGCGAGCAGTACTTC. This encodes CASSLVIQGGEQYF.

This clonotype appeared a few times. V usage is TRBV7-9 and J usage is TRBJ1-4; possibly TRBD1 for D (5 bases). Per germline, CDR1 SEHNR and CDR2 FQNEAQ (reference sequence). Trimming shortened V by 5 bases and J by 5 bases, and 12 bases separated the two germline ends. The CDR3 is 14 amino acids. As DNA, the CDR3 is TGTGCCAGCAGCCGACAGCGTTTGAATGAAAAACTGTTTTTT. Protein: CASSRQRLNEKLFF.

This clonotype was seen a single time. The rearrangement uses TRBV27 and TRBJ2-7; D not resolved. Trimming cost V 5 bases and J 4 bases, with 18 bases left between them. Germline assignment: CDR1 MNHEY and CDR2 SMNVEV (reference sequence). There are 15 residues in the CDR3. The CDR3 region is CASSPVKDGRYEQYF. As DNA, the CDR3 is TGTGCCAGCAGTCCGGTAAAGGACGGGCGTTACGAGCAGTACTTC.

This rearrangement joins TRBV6-1 to TRBJ1-2; no clear D. The CDR3 spans 12 residues. Germline loops: CDR1 MNHNS, CDR2 SASEGT. V gave up 2 bases and J gave up 3 bases, with 4 bases separating them. CDR3 in DNA: TGTGCCAGCAGTGAACGGTACTATGGCTACACCTTC. Protein product: CASSERYYGYTF.

This clonotype has ten or more counts. The chain employs TRBV6-6 and TRBJ2-1; a possible D gene is TRBD2 (6 bases). Trimming cost V 2 bases and J 10 bases, with 9 bases left between them. The germline V gene has CDR1 MNHNY and CDR2 SVGAGI (reference sequence). This CDR3 comprises 12 residues. CDR3 DNA sequence: TGTGCCAGCAGTTACCTCGGGAGCGAGCAGTTCTTC. Its translation is CASSYLGSEQFF.

The chain uses TRBV10-3 and TRBJ2-7; 11 bases map to TRBD2. V shed 6 bases, J shed 2 bases, and the junction held 6 bases outside the gene matches. This CDR3 has 15 amino acids. Per germline, CDR1 ENHRY and CDR2 SYGVKD. This chain's CDR3 is CAIRGTSGPPYEQYF. In nucleotides, the CDR3 is TGTGCCATCAGGGGGACTAGCGGCCCTCCCTACGAGCAGTACTTC.

This clonotype was observed at least ten times. This chain links TRBV12-3 or TRBV12-4 with TRBJ1-2; 9 bases are a match to TRBD1. The trim removed 5 bases at V and 3 bases at J, leaving 10 bases unmatched. The CDR3 spans 16 residues. The DNA of the CDR3 is TGTGCCAGCAGTAACCCAGGACAGGGGAAGGACTATGGCTACACCTTC. Protein: CASSNPGQGKDYGYTF.

A few counts support this clonotype. The chain employs TRBV20-1 and TRBJ2-7; a weak D match, TRBD1 (5 bases). CDR1 and CDR2 from the germline V gene are DFQATT and SNEGSKA (reference sequence). The CDR3 has 13 amino acids. V lost 7 bases to trimming and J lost 1 base, with 14 bases between them. The DNA for the CDR3 is TGCAGTGTTCCTTCCAGGGCTTCCTACGAGCAGTACTTC. Translated: CSVPSRASYEQYF.

This chain connects TRBV6-2 or TRBV6-3 to TRBJ2-7; unclear D gene. Germline CDR1 and CDR2: MNHEY and SVGEGT. Trimming pared 2 bases from V and 0 bases from J, leaving 8 bases between. CDR3 length: 14 residues. In DNA form, the CDR3 reads TGTGCCAGCAGTTACGGGTACAGCTCCTACGAGCAGTACTTC. Residues: CASSYGYSSYEQYF.

The chain employs TRBV20-1 and TRBJ2-7; 7 bases align to TRBD1. CDR3 length equals 16 residues. Germline lookup yields CDR1 DFQATT and CDR2 SNEGSKA (reference sequence). J lost 4 bases, V lost 6 bases, and 18 bases had no gene match. CDR3: CSATHETGTVGYEQYF. Written as DNA, the CDR3 is TGCAGTGCCACCCACGAGACCGGGACAGTGGGGTACGAGCAGTACTTC.

This clonotype was seen a few times. This chain links TRBV12-3 or TRBV12-4 with TRBJ1-2, with a possible D match to TRBD1 (6 bases). With 1 base removed from V and 7 bases from J, the gap between germline ends came to 16 bases. The CDR3 has 15 amino acids. CDR3 nucleotide sequence: TGTGCCAGCAGTTTAGGCGGGGGGGGCCATGGTGGCTACACCTTC. This translates into CASSLGGGGHGGYTF.

This clonotype turned up a few times. The gene calls are TRBV28 and TRBJ2-1, with D tentatively TRBD1 (5 bases). The V gene lost 6 bases and the J gene lost 4 bases, with 19 bases spanning the gap. In germline, CDR1 is MDHEN, CDR2 SYDVKM. The CDR3 length is 16 residues. The CDR3 DNA reads TGTGCCAGCAGCATTCCCGCCCTAGGGGTTTACAATGAGCAGTTCTTC. Its translation is CASSIPALGVYNEQFF.

The chain combines TRBV25-1 with TRBJ1-2, with a possible D match to TRBD1 (6 bases). The CDR3 length is 13 residues. CDR1 and CDR2 (germline): MGHDK, SYGVNS. Deletions cut 4 bases from V and 6 bases from J, with 12 bases between. The CDR3 DNA reads TGTGCCAGCAGTGCCCAGGGGACTGATGGCTACACCTTC. Amino acid sequence: CASSAQGTDGYTF.

V usage is TRBV27 and J usage is TRBJ2-4; the D call may be TRBD1 or TRBD2 (5 bases each). CDR1 is MNHEY, CDR2 SMNVEV, per germline (reference sequence). V shed 5 bases and J shed 0 bases, with 14 bases lying between them. The length of the CDR3 is 16 residues. The CDR3 bases are TGTGCCAGCAGTAAAACCGGGACGATAGCCAAAAACATTCAGTACTTC. This encodes CASSKTGTIAKNIQYF.

This clonotype appeared a few times. The V and J genes are TRBV29-1 and TRBJ1-5; no definite D call. This CDR3 has 13 amino acids. V dropped 1 base and J dropped 6 bases, with 10 bases sitting between them. Germline lookup yields CDR1 SQVTM and CDR2 ANQGSEA. This CDR3 is CSVEVRSGQPQHF. The DNA for the CDR3 is TGCAGCGTTGAAGTAAGATCGGGTCAGCCCCAGCATTTT.

In this sample, this clonotype turned up a few times. This chain joins TRBV25-1 and TRBJ2-1; 9 bases agree with TRBD2. CDR3 length: 16 residues. Losses at the gene ends were 8 bases for V and 0 bases for J; bases not matched to a gene: 8. Germline V CDR1 and CDR2: MGHDK, SYGVNS. The DNA for the CDR3 is TGTGCCAGCGGACCAGCGGGGGGCCGCTCCTACAATGAGCAGTTCTTC. Its protein product is CASGPAGGRSYNEQFF.